This T cell receptor beta chain originates from a study of TIL therapy for anti-PD-1-resistant metastatic lung cancer. Sequencing used immunoSEQ v3. Using immunoSEQ multiplex PCR, the repertoire was profiled, and TCRdb retains in-frame clones only, with some absent. This table has approximately 95,000 clones, 65% appearing once. A single count supports this clone. Antigen: not known. Germline CDR1 is SGHDN and CDR2 is FVKESK. This CDR3 is 14 amino acids long. V lost 1 base and J 5 bases, leaving 9 bases between the germline ends. Findings of the study overall: TIL cultures after expansion showed higher clonality and lower diversity than baseline tumor (median about 6% vs 30%). Many TIL product clones were absent from baseline tumor, suggesting clonal contraction.

Time point given: pre-treatment sample, taken before nivolumab and TIL therapy. Pleural nodules or supraclavicular lymph nodes made up most of the excised metastases sampled. The receptor was derived from a person aged 30 to 80 with non-small cell lung cancer. The starting material was tumor tissue, obtained at baseline. The chain is built from TRBV14 and TRBJ2-1, with D unresolved. CDR3 protein: CASSQVGVDNEQFF. The CDR3 nucleotides read TGTGCCAGCAGCCAAGTAGGAGTTGACAATGAGCAGTTCTTC.